Listed below are T cell receptor beta chains from one sample, sequenced in a study of OX40 agonist ivuxolimab in advanced cancers. Assay: immunoSEQ multiplex PCR; the TCRdb copy retains only in-frame clones and omits some. Of 76,000 or so clones in the sample, around 85% were seen once. Sequencing used CD4+ or CD8+ T cells sorted from blood, obtained in a trial of the OX40 agonist ivuxolimab. These receptors originate from an adult with an advanced solid tumor such as melanoma, head and neck, liver or kidney cancer. CDR3s include the opening cysteine and the closing phenylalanine or tryptophan. Each record gives: CDR3 protein, CDR3 DNA, D gene, J gene, V gene, clone size. D genes are given only for firm matches. Size is stated for part of the rows, as once, few or many counts, or as a class when the clone is expanded.

CDR3 protein: CASSFGDSITDTQYF
CDR3 DNA: TGTGCCAGCAGTTTCGGGGACAGTATCACAGATACGCAGTATTTT
D gene: TRBD1
J gene: TRBJ2-3
V gene: TRBV27
clone size: .

CDR3 protein: CASSIAEGGNSPLHF
CDR3 DNA: TGTGCCAGTAGTATAGCTGAGGGGGGTAATTCACCCCTCCACTTT
D gene: .
J gene: TRBJ1-6
V gene: TRBV19
clone size: .

CDR3 protein: CASSVLTGVGGYTF
CDR3 DNA: TGTGCCAGCAGCGTCCTGACAGGGGTTGGCGGCTACACCTTC
D gene: TRBD1
J gene: TRBJ1-2
V gene: TRBV9
clone size: .

CDR3 protein: CASSSKSSGTSSYNSPLHF
CDR3 DNA: TGTGCCAGCAGCTCCAAGAGTTCAGGGACCAGCTCCTATAATTCACCCCTCCACTTT
D gene: .
J gene: TRBJ1-6
V gene: TRBV5-6
clone size: .

CDR3 protein: CASTPLWTPSTGELFF
CDR3 DNA: TGTGCCAGCACACCGCTTTGGACCCCGAGCACCGGGGAGCTGTTTTTT
D gene: .
J gene: TRBJ2-2
V gene: TRBV5-5
clone size: .

CDR3 protein: CASSPGQGGYEQYF
CDR3 DNA: TGCGCCAGCAGCCCCGGACAGGGGGGCTACGAGCAGTACTTC
D gene: TRBD1
J gene: TRBJ2-7
V gene: TRBV5-1
clone size: .

CDR3 protein: CASSVVEGTEAFF
CDR3 DNA: TGTGCCAGCAGCGTAGTGGAAGGCACTGAAGCTTTCTTT
D gene: .
J gene: TRBJ1-1
V gene: TRBV9
clone size: medium-sized

CDR3 protein: CASSLRTSGGVQETQYF
CDR3 DNA: TGTGCCAGCAGCCTAAGGACTAGCGGGGGAGTCCAGGAGACCCAGTACTTC
D gene: TRBD2
J gene: TRBJ2-5
V gene: TRBV7-2
clone size: .

CDR3 protein: CASSLGGTNKNIQYF
CDR3 DNA: TGTGCCAGCAGCTTAGGTGGGACAAATAAAAACATTCAGTACTTC
D gene: .
J gene: TRBJ2-4
V gene: TRBV7-2
clone size: .

CDR3 protein: CASNTGGPYEQYF
CDR3 DNA: TGTGCCAGCAATACAGGGGGCCCTTACGAGCAGTACTTC
D gene: TRBD1
J gene: TRBJ2-7
V gene: TRBV2
clone size: .

CDR3 protein: CASSLLGTGTTYGYTF
CDR3 DNA: TGTGCCAGCAGTTTATTGGGGACAGGAACAACTTATGGCTACACCTTC
D gene: TRBD1
J gene: TRBJ1-2
V gene: TRBV27
clone size: few

CDR3 protein: CASSDSAQWNSPLHF
CDR3 DNA: TGTGCCAGCAGTGACTCTGCGCAATGGAATTCACCCCTCCACTTT
D gene: .
J gene: TRBJ1-6
V gene: TRBV6-4
clone size: .

CDR3 protein: CASSQRLGDRGYGDSGANVLTF
CDR3 DNA: TGTGCCAGCAGCCAGCGTCTCGGGGACAGGGGATATGGCGACTCTGGGGCCAACGTCCTGACTTTC
D gene: TRBD1
J gene: TRBJ2-6
V gene: TRBV14
clone size: .

CDR3 protein: CASSEGIVGTRSAGELFF
CDR3 DNA: TGTGCCAGCAGTGAAGGTATTGTCGGCACCAGGAGTGCCGGGGAGCTGTTTTTT
D gene: .
J gene: TRBJ2-2
V gene: TRBV6-1
clone size: .

CDR3 protein: CASKVSGGTDTQYF
CDR3 DNA: TGTGCCAGCAAGGTTAGCGGGGGCACAGATACGCAGTATTTT
D gene: TRBD2
J gene: TRBJ2-3
V gene: TRBV2
clone size: .

CDR3 protein: CASSSRIRTAGGEQFF
CDR3 DNA: TGTGCCAGCAGCTCCCGGATTCGGACTGCTGGGGGTGAGCAGTTCTTC
D gene: .
J gene: TRBJ2-1
V gene: TRBV7-8
clone size: .

CDR3 protein: CASSSSTRSSYEQYF
CDR3 DNA: TGTGCCAGCAGCTCTTCGACACGAAGCTCCTACGAGCAGTACTTC
D gene: .
J gene: TRBJ2-7
V gene: TRBV5-4
clone size: .

CDR3 protein: CAISDQDSYGYTF
CDR3 DNA: TGTGCCATCAGTGATCAGGACAGCTATGGCTACACCTTC
D gene: .
J gene: TRBJ1-2
V gene: TRBV10-3
clone size: .

CDR3 protein: CASSLASGGGTDTQYF
CDR3 DNA: TGCGCCAGCAGCTTGGCAAGCGGGGGGGGCACAGATACGCAGTATTTT
D gene: TRBD2
J gene: TRBJ2-3
V gene: TRBV5-1
clone size: .

CDR3 protein: CASSEDGTNYGYTF
CDR3 DNA: TGCGCCAGCAGCGAGGACGGAACCAACTATGGCTACACCTTC
D gene: .
J gene: TRBJ1-2
V gene: TRBV5-1
clone size: .

CDR3 protein: CAWSSGGPPYF
CDR3 DNA: TGTGCCTGGAGTTCGGGCGGTCCTCCGTACTTC
D gene: .
J gene: TRBJ2-7
V gene: TRBV30
clone size: .

CDR3 protein: CASSFGQGAGYGYTF
CDR3 DNA: TGCGCCAGCAGCTTTGGACAGGGCGCCGGCTATGGCTACACCTTC
D gene: TRBD1
J gene: TRBJ1-2
V gene: TRBV5-1
clone size: .

CDR3 protein: CASRERGANYGYTF
CDR3 DNA: TGTGCCAGCAGGGAGAGGGGGGCCAACTATGGCTACACCTTC
D gene: .
J gene: TRBJ1-2
V gene: TRBV6-1
clone size: .

CDR3 protein: CASSPTGTSGETQYF
CDR3 DNA: TGTGCCAGCTCACCAACCGGGACTAGCGGGGAGACCCAGTACTTC
D gene: TRBD2
J gene: TRBJ2-5
V gene: TRBV18
clone size: .

CDR3 protein: CASSFLAGASYNEQFF
CDR3 DNA: TGTGCCAGCAGCTTCCTAGCGGGGGCGTCCTACAATGAGCAGTTCTTC
D gene: TRBD2
J gene: TRBJ2-1
V gene: TRBV13
clone size: .

CDR3 protein: CASSARTGTNYGYTF
CDR3 DNA: TGTGCCAGCAGCGCTAGGACAGGGACTAACTATGGCTACACCTTC
D gene: TRBD1
J gene: TRBJ1-2
V gene: TRBV6-5
clone size: .

CDR3 protein: CSVVEGFGETQYF
CDR3 DNA: TGCAGCGTTGTGGAGGGGTTTGGAGAGACCCAGTACTTC
D gene: .
J gene: TRBJ2-5
V gene: TRBV29-1
clone size: .

CDR3 protein: CASSPLQGGGNQPQHF
CDR3 DNA: TGTGCCAGCTCACCCCTACAGGGGGGAGGCAATCAGCCCCAGCATTTT
D gene: TRBD1
J gene: TRBJ1-5
V gene: TRBV18
clone size: once

CDR3 protein: CASSPRGTVTGDTQYF
CDR3 DNA: TGTGCCAGCAGCCCAAGGGGGACAGTCACAGGAGATACGCAGTATTTT
D gene: TRBD1
J gene: TRBJ2-3
V gene: TRBV7-3
clone size: .

CDR3 protein: CASSRAQNTEAFF
CDR3 DNA: TGTGCCAGCAGCAGAGCTCAGAACACTGAAGCTTTCTTT
D gene: .
J gene: TRBJ1-1
V gene: TRBV7-2
clone size: .

CDR3 protein: CASSATGFSTDTQYF
CDR3 DNA: TGTGCCAGCAGCGCCACAGGGTTTAGCACAGATACGCAGTATTTT
D gene: .
J gene: TRBJ2-3
V gene: TRBV9
clone size: .

CDR3 protein: CASSHDRVGTEAFF
CDR3 DNA: TGTGCCAGCAGTCACGACAGGGTGGGGACTGAAGCTTTCTTT
D gene: TRBD1
J gene: TRBJ1-1
V gene: TRBV6-5
clone size: .

CDR3 protein: CASSFSTGNEKLFF
CDR3 DNA: TGTGCCAGCAGCTTTTCAACAGGCAATGAAAAACTGTTTTTT
D gene: .
J gene: TRBJ1-4
V gene: TRBV7-9
clone size: .

CDR3 protein: CASSQGAGSKNIQYF
CDR3 DNA: TGCGCCAGCAGCCAAGGTGCGGGATCCAAAAACATTCAGTACTTC
D gene: .
J gene: TRBJ2-4
V gene: TRBV4-3
clone size: once

CDR3 protein: CASSGQPQETQYF
CDR3 DNA: TGTGCCAGCAGTGGACAGCCACAAGAGACCCAGTACTTC
D gene: .
J gene: TRBJ2-5
V gene: TRBV2
clone size: .

CDR3 protein: CASRAETRNTIYF
CDR3 DNA: TGTGCCAGCAGAGCGGAGACGAGAAACACCATATATTTT
D gene: .
J gene: TRBJ1-3
V gene: TRBV6-5
clone size: .

CDR3 protein: CASRQTGRTDTQYF
CDR3 DNA: TGCGCCAGCAGGCAGACAGGGCGGACAGATACGCAGTATTTT
D gene: TRBD1
J gene: TRBJ2-3
V gene: TRBV5-1
clone size: .